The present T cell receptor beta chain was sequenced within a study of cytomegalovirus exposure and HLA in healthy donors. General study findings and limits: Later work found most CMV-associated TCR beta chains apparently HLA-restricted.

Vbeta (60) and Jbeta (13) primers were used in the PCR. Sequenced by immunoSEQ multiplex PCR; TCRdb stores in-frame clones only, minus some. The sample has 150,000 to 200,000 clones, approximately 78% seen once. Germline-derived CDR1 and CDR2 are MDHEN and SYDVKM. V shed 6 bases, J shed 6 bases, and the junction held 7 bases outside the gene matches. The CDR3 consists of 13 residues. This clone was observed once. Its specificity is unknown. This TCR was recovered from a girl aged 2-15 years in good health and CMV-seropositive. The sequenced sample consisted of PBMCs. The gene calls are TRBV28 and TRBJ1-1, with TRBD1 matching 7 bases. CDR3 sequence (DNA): TGTGCCAGCAGGACAGGGCAGGGCGCTGAAGCTTTCTTT. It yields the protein CASRTGQGAEAFF.